The T cell receptor beta chain described here comes from a study of T cells after yellow fever vaccination. About the research overall: Preparing low-cell-number fractions relied on SMART-Seq v4 Ultra Low Input.

Overall study findings and caveats: Peaking faster, on day 5 versus 15, the secondary response was nonetheless weaker. Abundant bulk-derived clonotypes could contaminate FACS-sorted repertoires.

There are a few counts of this clonotype. Its antigen is not identified. Each CDR3 protein gets one entry after TCRdb re-called the 5' RACE reads with MiXCR. The repertoire has fewer than 450,000 distinct CDR3 sequences, approximately 8% of them found once; the top ten carry 17%. Sequencing used PBMCs, obtained about 49 days after the first yellow fever vaccination. The source of this sequence is a young man who received the YFV17D yellow fever vaccine.

CDR3 sequence (DNA): TGTGCCGGGGGGTCTGGGACTTCCAGCAATCAGCCCCAGCATTTT. It encodes CAGGSGTSSNQPQHF. The genes are TRBV28 and TRBJ1-5; maybe TRBD1 (5 bases). The CDR3 contains 15 residues. Trimming took off 11 bases at V and 1 base at J, with 18 bases between the two ends. CDR1 is MDHEN and CDR2 is SYDVKM in the germline V gene.